This record covers a single T cell receptor beta chain. These data are taken from a study of blood T cell repertoires in COVID-19. Study information: The study drew acute and convalescent COVID-19 samples from the United States, Italy and Spain. PBMCs, B-cell-depleted T cells, or T cells were the source of the cDNA or gDNA that made up the material.

Original processing methods: Quantification of nucleated cells was approximated via reference gene primer amplification. Libraries were prepared by immunoSEQ multiplex PCR; TCRdb keeps only in-frame clonotypes and omits some of them. From that table come the V and J calls and clone size; the DNA was used to work out D and trimming. The sample carries 100,000 to 150,000 clones, approximately 88% recorded once. The CDR3 extends over 20 amino acids. V lost 2 bases and J lost 5; bases outside the gene matches: 20. Germline V lookup: CDR1 MNHEY, CDR2 SMNVEV (reference sequence). This chain links TRBV27 with TRBJ2-1, with 8 nucleotides matching TRBD2. The specimen sequenced was peripheral blood. The source is a man aged 60 to 75 with acute or convalescent COVID-19. CDR3 bases: TGTGCCAGCAGTTTACCCGCGCCGGGAGGAGGGTCGGGGGGGGACAATGAGCAGTTCTTC. This translates into CASSLPAPGGGSGGDNEQFF.